The sequence of this TCR beta chain was determined in a study of shared clonotypes between healthy human individuals. Study-wide points: Sampling covered nothing but blood. Tissue TCR repertoires likely differ from those found in blood.

This clone showed up just once. What it binds is not known. Those who donated were healthy HIV-negative adults, with no recent acute infections or vaccinations reported. CDR3 length equals 15 residues. Germline loops: CDR1 SGHTA, CDR2 FQGTGA. The V segment lost 5 bases and the J segment 4 bases; nucleotides outside the gene matches: 6. This table comes from immunoSEQ multiplex PCR, and its TCRdb copy is limited to in-frame clones, with some not included. The table includes approximately 710,000 clones, less than 95% detected once. The TCR sequence derives from a man younger than 35 in good health. Some clones in this sample may be carry-over from other donors' samples. This chain links TRBV7-3 with TRBJ2-3; TRBD2 agrees at 10 bases. Sequenced sample: memory CD8+ T cells from PBMCs. Subset given: CD45RO+ cells pooled with CCR7-negative TemRA cells. The CDR3 protein is CASSPAGGPADTQYF. In DNA, the CDR3 is TGTGCCAGCAGCCCAGCGGGAGGGCCCGCAGATACGCAGTATTTT.